This T cell receptor (beta chain) was documented in a study of blood T cells in healthy people across ages. Study conclusions and caveats: Getting older went along with TCR beta diversity per million T cells dropping roughly linearly. With unsorted PBMCs, a conclusive comparison of naive versus antigen-experienced cells was not possible.

The CDR3 consists of 15 residues. CDR1 is DFQATT, CDR2 SNEGSKA, per germline (reference sequence). V lost 0 bases and J lost 2, with 8 bases in between. PCR was performed a second time for about 7 to 11 cycles using a sample-barcoded 5' primer and a J-beta primer mix. Template switching added a 12-random-nucleotide identifier to every cDNA molecule. In TCRdb, the 5' RACE reads were re-called with MiXCR into one record per CDR3 protein. Among roughly 680,000 distinct CDR3 sequences listed, about 52% were seen once. A word on this clonotype: Its antigen is still unknown.

The people who gave samples were healthy Caucasians from Russia, aged about 6 to 100. The clonotype was recovered from a woman between 55 and 75 years old in good health. The sample consisted of blood. The chain is built from TRBV20-1 and TRBJ2-6, with TRBD2 as a possible D gene (5 bases). The DNA for the CDR3 is TGCAGTGCTAGAGATATGAGGGCTGGGGCCAACGTCCTGACTTTC. This codes for CSARDMRAGANVLTF.